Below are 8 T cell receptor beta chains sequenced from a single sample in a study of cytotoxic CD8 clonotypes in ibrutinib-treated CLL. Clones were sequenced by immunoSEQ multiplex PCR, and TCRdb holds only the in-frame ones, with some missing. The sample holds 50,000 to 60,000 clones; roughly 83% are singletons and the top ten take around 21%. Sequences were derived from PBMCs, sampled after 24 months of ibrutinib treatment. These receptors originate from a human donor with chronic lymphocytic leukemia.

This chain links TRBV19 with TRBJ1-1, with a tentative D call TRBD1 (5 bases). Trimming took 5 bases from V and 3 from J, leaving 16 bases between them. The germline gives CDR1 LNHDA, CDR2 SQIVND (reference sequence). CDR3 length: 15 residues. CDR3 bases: TGTGCCAGTAGTCCTACAGGAGTTCGGTACACTGAAGCTTTCTTT. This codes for CASSPTGVRYTEAFF. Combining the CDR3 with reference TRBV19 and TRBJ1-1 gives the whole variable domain DGGITQSPKYLFRKEGQNVTLSCEQNLNHDAMYWYRQDPGQGLRLIYYSQIVNDFQKGDIAEGYSVSREKKESFPLTVTSAQKNPTAFYLCASSPTGVRYTEAFFGQGTRLTVV.

The CDR3 reads CASSDGGHDEKLFF. CDR3 sequence (DNA): TGTGCCAGCAGTGATGGGGGGCATGATGAAAAACTGTTTTTT. V is TRBV6-1 and J is TRBJ1-4, with D possibly being TRBD1 (6 bases). V lost 3 bases, J lost 6 bases, and 11 bases lay in between. Germline CDR1 is MNHNS and CDR2 is SASEGT. The length of the CDR3 is 14 residues.

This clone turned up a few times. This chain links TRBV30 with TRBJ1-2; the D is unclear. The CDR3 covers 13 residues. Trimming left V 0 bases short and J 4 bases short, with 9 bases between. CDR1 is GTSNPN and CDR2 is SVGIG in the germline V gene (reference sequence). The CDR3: CAWSVPGGYGYTF. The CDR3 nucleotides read TGTGCCTGGAGTGTACCTGGCGGCTATGGCTACACCTTC.

The CDR3 bases are TGTGCCAGTTGGGACAGGGGGCTCTACGAGCAGTACTTC. It specifies CASWDRGLYEQYF. The chain combines TRBV11-2 with TRBJ2-7; 12 bases agree with TRBD1. The CDR3 totals 13 residues. The germline CDR1 and CDR2 sequences are SGHAT and FQNNGV. Trimming cost V 9 bases and J 3 bases; bases outside gene matches: 3.

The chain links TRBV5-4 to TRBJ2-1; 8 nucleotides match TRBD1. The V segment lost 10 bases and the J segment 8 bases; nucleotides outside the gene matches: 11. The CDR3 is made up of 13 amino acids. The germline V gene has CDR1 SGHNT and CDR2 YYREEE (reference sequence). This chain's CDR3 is CAFRDRSIDEQFF. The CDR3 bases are TGTGCCTTCCGGGACAGGAGTATTGATGAGCAGTTCTTC.

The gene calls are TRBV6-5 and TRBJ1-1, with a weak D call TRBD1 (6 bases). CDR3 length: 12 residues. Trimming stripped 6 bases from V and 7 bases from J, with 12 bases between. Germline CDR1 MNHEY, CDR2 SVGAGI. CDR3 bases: TGTGCCAGCAGCTCACCAGGGGTTGAAGCTTTCTTT. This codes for CASSSPGVEAFF.

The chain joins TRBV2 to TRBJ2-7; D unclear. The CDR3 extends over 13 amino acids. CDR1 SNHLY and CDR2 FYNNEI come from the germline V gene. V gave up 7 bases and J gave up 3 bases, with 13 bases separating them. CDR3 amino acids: CASKQSYNYEQYF. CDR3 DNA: TGTGCCAGCAAACAGTCTTATAACTACGAGCAGTACTTC.

This chain's CDR3 is CASSLGPTVTGELFF. The DNA of the CDR3 is TGTGCCAGCAGCTTAGGCCCAACAGTTACCGGGGAGCTGTTTTTT. The chain employs TRBV13 and TRBJ2-2; D remains unclear. With 0 bases removed from V and 5 bases from J, the gap between germline ends came to 10 bases. Germline V CDR1 and CDR2: PRHDT, FYEKMQ (reference sequence). The CDR3 is 15 amino acids.